One and the same sample provided the 18 T cell receptor beta chains below, sequenced in a study of early T cells in non-severe SARS-CoV-2 infection. Using its own MiXCR run on the 5' RACE reads, TCRdb lists one record per CDR3 protein. Among approximately 35,000 distinct CDR3 sequences listed, approximately 7% were seen once. Sequences were obtained from whole blood. The receptors come from an adult who was a healthcare worker with PCR-confirmed SARS-CoV-2 infection or an uninfected control (not recorded which).

In this sample, this clonotype turned up many times. V is TRBV28 and J is TRBJ2-4; D is uncertain. Germline V CDR1 and CDR2: MDHEN, SYDVKM. The CDR3 spans 14 residues. V was trimmed by 6 bases and J by 0 bases, leaving 9 bases between them. In DNA, the CDR3 is TGTGCCAGCAGCATTTACCGAGCCAAAAACATTCAGTACTTC. It encodes CASSIYRAKNIQYF. The variable domain in full, completed from reference TRBV28 and TRBJ2-4, reads DVKVTQSSRYLVKRTGEKVFLECVQDMDHENMFWYRQDPGLGLRLIYFSYDVKMKEKGDIPEGYSVSREKKERFSLILESASTNQTSMYLCASSIYRAKNIQYFGAGTRLSVL.

In its sample, this clonotype was seen many times. CDR3 DNA: TGCAGTGCTAGAACTGATAGCGGGAGCTCCTACGAGCAGTACTTC. Translated, it gives CSARTDSGSSYEQYF. The genes are TRBV20-1 and TRBJ2-7, with 9 bases matching TRBD2. The V and J ends lost 2 bases and 0 bases, in that order; junction bases with no gene match: 5. The germline V gene encodes CDR1 DFQATT and CDR2 SNEGSKA (reference sequence). The CDR3 loop spans 15 amino acids.

This clonotype was detected many times. The chain joins TRBV7-8 to TRBJ2-3; D possibly corresponds to TRBD1 (6 bases). Germline CDR1 is SGHVS and CDR2 is FQNEAQ. The CDR3 sequence is 16 residues long. The V end lost 4 bases, the J end lost 0 bases, and 14 bases lay between the germline ends. The CDR3 region has the DNA TGTGCCAGCAGCTCGGGACAACTAAGAAGCACAGATACGCAGTATTTT. Translation gives CASSSGQLRSTDTQYF.

This clonotype occurred many times. The chain uses TRBV7-9 and TRBJ1-6, with unresolved D. This CDR3 is built from 15 residues. CDR1 is SEHNR and CDR2 is FQNEAQ in the germline V gene (reference sequence). With 5 bases removed from V and 10 bases from J, the gap between germline ends came to 18 bases. CDR3 amino acids: CASSTPGYPESPLHF. CDR3 sequence (DNA): TGTGCCAGCAGCACCCCGGGATACCCGGAGTCACCCCTCCACTTT.

This clonotype has ten or more counts. The rearrangement joins TRBV4-1 to TRBJ2-7; 8 nucleotides align to TRBD1. Germline trimming cut 1 base from V and 2 bases from J; bases unmatched to any gene: 4. The CDR3 length is 15 residues. The germline V gene encodes CDR1 MGHRA and CDR2 YSYEKL. CDR3: CASSQAGTGPYEQYF. The CDR3 region has the DNA TGCGCCAGCAGCCAAGCCGGGACAGGACCCTACGAGCAGTACTTC.

This sequence joins TRBV7-9 and TRBJ2-2; D tentatively reads TRBD1 or TRBD2 (6 bases each). Germline values: CDR1 SEHNR, CDR2 FQNEAQ (reference sequence). Trimming stripped 2 bases from V and 4 bases from J, with 14 bases between. The CDR3 spans 16 residues. The CDR3 sequence: CASSLWQEGVTGELFF. CDR3 coding DNA: TGTGCCAGCAGCTTATGGCAGGAGGGGGTCACCGGGGAGCTGTTTTTT.

This clonotype was picked up a small number of times. The rearrangement joins TRBV3-1 to TRBJ2-1, with unresolved D. The CDR3 consists of 12 residues. Trimming removed 4 bases from V and 8 bases from J, with 9 bases in between. In germline, CDR1 is LGHDT, CDR2 YNNKEL (reference sequence). The CDR3, as DNA: TGTGCCAGCAGCCGCCGACTCTATGAGCAGTTCTTC. This sequence encodes CASSRRLYEQFF.

V gene TRBV7-9 combines with J gene TRBJ2-1, with 8 nucleotides matching TRBD1. With V trimmed by 5 bases and J by 14 bases, 11 bases remained unmatched. Germline CDR1 reads SEHNR; CDR2 reads FQNEAQ (reference sequence). This CDR3 comprises 13 residues. CDR3 bases: TGTGCCAGCAGCCGACGGGACAGGCCAAGTAAGTTCTTC. Protein product: CASSRRDRPSKFF. Based on the CDR3 plus reference TRBV7-9 and TRBJ2-1, the full variable domain is DTGVSQNPRHKITKRGQNVTFRCDPISEHNRLYWYRQTLGQGPEFLTYFQNEAQLEKSRLLSDRFSAERPKGSFSTLEIQRTEQGDSAMYLCASSRRDRPSKFFGPGTRLTVL.

This clonotype occurred many times. The chain joins TRBV29-1 to TRBJ2-5; the D is unclear. The V and J ends lost 2 bases and 5 bases respectively, with 9 bases between them. Germline V gene lookup returns CDR1 SQVTM and CDR2 ANQGSEA. The CDR3 extends over 12 amino acids. CDR3 coding DNA: TGCAGCGTTGAAACCAGGCAGGAGACCCAGTACTTC. Its protein product is CSVETRQETQYF. The whole variable domain, filled in from reference TRBV29-1 and TRBJ2-5, reads SAVISQKPSRDICQRGTSLTIQCQVDSQVTMMFWYRQQPGQSLTLIATANQGSEATYESGFVIDKFPISRPNLTFSTLTVSNMSPEDSSIYLCSVETRQETQYFGPGTRLLVL.

This clonotype has a count of ten or more. The V and J genes are TRBV4-1 and TRBJ1-2, with TRBD1 as a possible D gene (6 bases). The CDR3 sequence is 16 residues long. V was cut by 2 bases and J by 8 bases, with 21 bases left in between. From germline, CDR1 is MGHRA and CDR2 YSYEKL. Here the CDR3 DNA reads TGCGCCAGCAGCCAAACCCCACTAGTGGGGGGCGGCGGCTACACCTTC. Encoded protein: CASSQTPLVGGGGYTF.

This clonotype was counted at least ten times. This chain links TRBV2 with TRBJ2-7, with no clear D. The CDR3 covers 13 residues. CDR1 and CDR2 from the germline V gene are SNHLY and FYNNEI. V was pared by 7 bases and J by 2 bases, with 12 bases between. The CDR3 is CASNPLDPYEQYF. The CDR3 region has the DNA TGTGCCAGCAACCCCCTGGACCCCTACGAGCAGTACTTC.

The table lists this clonotype with many counts. The chain has TRBV10-2 and TRBJ2-1; 8 bases agree with TRBD1. Germline CDR1 is WSHSY and CDR2 is SAAADI. The trim removed 7 bases at V and 5 bases at J, leaving 4 bases unmatched. The CDR3 has 13 amino acids. In nucleotides, the CDR3 is TGCGCCAGCACGACAGGGGTTGACAATGAGCAGTTCTTC. Its translation: CASTTGVDNEQFF.

This clonotype was detected ten times or more. This chain uses TRBV30 with TRBJ1-1; TRBD1 agrees at 7 bases. The CDR3 is made up of 13 amino acids. Germline trimming cut 5 bases from V and 1 base from J; bases unmatched to any gene: 4. CDR1 and CDR2 from the germline V gene are GTSNPN and SVGIG (reference sequence). The CDR3 DNA is TGTGCCTGGCAACGACAGGGGAACACTGAAGCTTTCTTT. This translates into CAWQRQGNTEAFF.

This clonotype appeared many times. CDR3 DNA sequence: TGCAGCGTTGATAGCGGGAGGGCCTTTAATGAGCAGTTCTTC. Translated, it gives CSVDSGRAFNEQFF. The chain uses TRBV29-1 and TRBJ2-1, with 11 bases aligning to TRBD2. Per the germline V gene, CDR1 is SQVTM and CDR2 is ANQGSEA. The CDR3 runs to 14 residues. V shed 3 bases and J 7 bases; nucleotides not matched to a gene: 5.

The chain has TRBV29-1 and TRBJ2-1, with D possibly matching TRBD1 (6 bases). The CDR3 spans 14 residues. Trimming removed 5 bases at V and 9 bases at J, with 20 bases between. Germline assignment: CDR1 SQVTM and CDR2 ANQGSEA. The CDR3 loop is CSVPRQVALGEQFF. CDR3 in DNA: TGCAGCGTTCCCCGACAGGTCGCCTTAGGTGAGCAGTTCTTC.

This clonotype was detected many times. This rearrangement joins TRBV18 to TRBJ1-6; D not resolved. There are 15 residues in the CDR3. The ends were cut back, 3 bases at V and 4 bases at J, with 10 bases in the middle. Germline-derived CDR1 and CDR2 are KGHSH and LQKENI. Here the CDR3 reads CASSPVGQYNSPLHF. CDR3 in DNA: TGTGCCAGCTCACCGGTGGGTCAATATAATTCACCCCTCCACTTT.

The CDR3 is CASTSTLGKNQFGELFF. The DNA for the CDR3 is TGTGCCAGCACCTCTACGCTGGGGAAAAACCAATTCGGGGAGCTGTTTTTT. The chain has TRBV28 and TRBJ2-2; D unclear. V shed 7 bases and J shed 7 bases, with 25 bases lying between them. CDR1 is MDHEN, CDR2 SYDVKM, per germline. The CDR3 covers 17 residues.

This clonotype was counted between two and nine times. J is TRBJ2-7 and V is TRBV28; D not resolved. CDR3 size: 16 residues. The germline CDR1 and CDR2 sequences are MDHEN and SYDVKM. Deletions cut 5 bases from V and 2 bases from J, with 19 bases between. The CDR3 region has the DNA TGTGCCAGCAGTACTGTAAGGACGGACGTTCCCTACGAGCAGTACTTC. The encoded protein is CASSTVRTDVPYEQYF.